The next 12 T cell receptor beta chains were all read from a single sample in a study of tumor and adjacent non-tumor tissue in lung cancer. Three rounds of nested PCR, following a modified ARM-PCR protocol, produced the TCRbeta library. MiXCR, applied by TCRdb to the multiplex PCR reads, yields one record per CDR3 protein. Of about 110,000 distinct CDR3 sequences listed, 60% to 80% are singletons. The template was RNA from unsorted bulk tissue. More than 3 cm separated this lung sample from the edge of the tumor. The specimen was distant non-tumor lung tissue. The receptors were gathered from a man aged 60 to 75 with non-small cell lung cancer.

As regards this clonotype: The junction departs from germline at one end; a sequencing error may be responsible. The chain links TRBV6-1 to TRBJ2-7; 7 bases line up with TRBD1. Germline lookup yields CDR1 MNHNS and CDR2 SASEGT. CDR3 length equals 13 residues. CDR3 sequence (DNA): TGTACCAGCAGAGGGGACAGCAGGGACGAGCAGTACTTC. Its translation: CTSRGDSRDEQYF.

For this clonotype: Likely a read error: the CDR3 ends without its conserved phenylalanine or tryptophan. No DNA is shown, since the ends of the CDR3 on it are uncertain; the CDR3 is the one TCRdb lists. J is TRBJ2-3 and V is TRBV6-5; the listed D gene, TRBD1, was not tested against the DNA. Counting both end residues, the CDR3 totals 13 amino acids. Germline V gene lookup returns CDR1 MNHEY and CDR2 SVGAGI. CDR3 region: CASSEHPERFRYC.

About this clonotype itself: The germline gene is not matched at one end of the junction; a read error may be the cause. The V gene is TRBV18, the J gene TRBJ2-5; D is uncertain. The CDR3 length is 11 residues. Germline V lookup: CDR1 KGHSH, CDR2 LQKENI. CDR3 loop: CANSTQETQYF. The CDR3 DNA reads TGTGCCAACTCAACCCAAGAGACCCAGTACTTC.

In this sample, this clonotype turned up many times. CDR3 nucleotide sequence: TGTGCCAGCAGTGGGGGGGGCGTTGATGAGCAGTTCTTC. Amino acids: CASSGGGVDEQFF. This rearrangement joins TRBV6-5 to TRBJ2-1; the D gene is possibly TRBD2 (7 bases). Between the trimmed V and J ends, which lost 5 bases and 8 bases, there was a span of 13 bases. The CDR3 extends over 13 amino acids. The germline CDR1 and CDR2 sequences are MNHEY and SVGAGI.

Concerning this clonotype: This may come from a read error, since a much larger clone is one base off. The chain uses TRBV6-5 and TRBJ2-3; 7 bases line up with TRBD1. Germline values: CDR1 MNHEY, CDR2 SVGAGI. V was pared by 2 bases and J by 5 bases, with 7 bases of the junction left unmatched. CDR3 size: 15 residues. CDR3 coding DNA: TGTGCCAGCAGTTACGGGACAGACCGCATAGATACGCAGTATTTT. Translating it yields CASSYGTDRIDTQYF.

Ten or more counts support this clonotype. DNA of the CDR3: TGTGCCAGCTGTGGGTCGATCAATGAGCAGTTCTTC. Translation gives CASCGSINEQFF. The chain uses TRBV6-2 or TRBV6-3 and TRBJ2-1; D is unresolved. V was cut by 8 bases and J by 6 bases, with 11 bases left in between. The CDR3 extends over 12 amino acids. Germline V lookup: CDR1 MNHEY, CDR2 SVGEGT.

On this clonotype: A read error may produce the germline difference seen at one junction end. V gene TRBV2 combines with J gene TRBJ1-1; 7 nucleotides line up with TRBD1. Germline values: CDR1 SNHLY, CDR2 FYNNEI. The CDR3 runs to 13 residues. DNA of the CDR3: TGTGTCAGCAGTGAAGTTAACAGGGGAGTAGCTTTCTTT. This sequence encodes CVSSEVNRGVAFF.

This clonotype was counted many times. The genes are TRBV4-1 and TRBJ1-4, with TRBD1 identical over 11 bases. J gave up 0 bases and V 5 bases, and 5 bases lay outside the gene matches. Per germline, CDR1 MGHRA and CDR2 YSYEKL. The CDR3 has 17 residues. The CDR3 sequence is CASSKGQGATTNEKLFF. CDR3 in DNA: TGCGCCAGCAGCAAAGGACAGGGGGCTACAACTAATGAAAAACTGTTTTTT.

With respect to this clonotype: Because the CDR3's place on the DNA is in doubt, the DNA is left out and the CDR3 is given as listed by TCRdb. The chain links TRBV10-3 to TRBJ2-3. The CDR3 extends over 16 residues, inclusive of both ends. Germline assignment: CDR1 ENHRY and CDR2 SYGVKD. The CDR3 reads CAIKDDWGGGTDTQFF.

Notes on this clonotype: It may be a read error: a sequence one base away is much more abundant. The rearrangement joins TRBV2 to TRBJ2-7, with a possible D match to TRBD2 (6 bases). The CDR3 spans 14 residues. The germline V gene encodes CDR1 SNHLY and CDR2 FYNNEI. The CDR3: CVSSAGRSSYEQYF. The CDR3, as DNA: TGTGTCAGCAGTGCAGGGAGGAGCTCCTACGAGCAGTACTTC.

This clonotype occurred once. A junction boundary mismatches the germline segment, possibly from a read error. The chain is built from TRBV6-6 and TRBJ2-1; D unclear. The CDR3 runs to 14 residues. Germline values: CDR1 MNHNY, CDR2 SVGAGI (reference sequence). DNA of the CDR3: TGTGCCAGCAGTTACGATCCATGGCGGAATGAGGAGTTCTTC. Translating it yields CASSYDPWRNEEFF.

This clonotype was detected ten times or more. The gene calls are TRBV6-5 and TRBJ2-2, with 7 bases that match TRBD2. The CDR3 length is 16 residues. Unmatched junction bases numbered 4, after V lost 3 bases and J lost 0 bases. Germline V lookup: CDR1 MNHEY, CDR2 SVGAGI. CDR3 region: CASSYLAAANTGELFF. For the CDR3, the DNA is TGTGCCAGCAGTTATCTAGCGGCCGCGAACACCGGGGAGCTGTTTTTT.